The rows below give T cell receptor beta chains drawn from one sample of a study of beta chain features in type 1 diabetes. Repertoires were generated with immunoSEQ multiplex PCR, while TCRdb's copy carries only in-frame clones and drops some. Of more than 200,000 clones listed, approximately 16% were seen once; the top ten hold approximately 0.086%. Material: naive CD4+ T cells from blood. Source of these receptors: a man aged 30 to 45 with type 1 diabetes. The CDR3 runs from the conserved cysteine through the conserved F or W. The D gene is left open where the match is weak. Clone size is given for some rows only: seen once, a few or many times, or a class if the clone is expanded.

>TRBV5-1|NA|TRBJ1-2|TRBD1
TGCGCCAGCAGCTTAGACAGGGCCTCTAACTATGGCTACACCTTC
CASSLDRASNYGYTF
>TRBV5-1|NA|TRBJ2-2|NA
TGCGCCAGCAGTCTAGGGCAGAGCACCGGGGAGCTGTTTTTT
CASSLGQSTGELFF
>TRBV30|few|TRBJ2-1|NA
TGTGCCTGGGATCTAGGGCTAGCTCACAATGAGCAGTTCTTC
CAWDLGLAHNEQFF
>TRBV15|few|TRBJ2-1|NA
TGTGCCACCAGCAGAGGGGATACTTTTGACCCTTTCTTC
CATSRGDTFDPFF
>TRBV25-1|few|TRBJ1-1|NA
TGTGCCAGCAGTGAGGGGAAGGCTGAAGCTTTCTTT
CASSEGKAEAFF
>TRBV7-2|NA|TRBJ2-3|NA
TGTGCCAGCAGCTTAGAGGGTTTAGTAGATACGCAGTATTTT
CASSLEGLVDTQYF
>TRBV25-1|few|TRBJ1-5|NA
TGTGCCAGCAGTGACAGGGCTAGCAATCAGCCCCAGCATTTT
CASSDRASNQPQHF
>TRBV6-4|few|TRBJ2-1|NA
TGTGCCAGCAGCGACAGGATCAGCGAGCAGTTCTTC
CASSDRISEQFF
>TRBV25-1|NA|TRBJ2-7|NA
TGTGCCAGCAGTGATCCAGGGAAACCCTACGAGCAGTACTTC
CASSDPGKPYEQYF
>TRBV28|NA|TRBJ2-7|TRBD1
TGTGCCAGCAGTCCTGGGACAGGGCTATCCTACGAGCAGTACTTC
CASSPGTGLSYEQYF
>TRBV29-1|NA|TRBJ2-1|TRBD2
TGCAGCGTTGGCGGGAGCTCCTACAATGAGCAGTTCTTC
CSVGGSSYNEQFF
>TRBV9|NA|TRBJ2-5|TRBD2
TGTGCCAGCAGCCTTGATGTCCGGACTAGCGGGAGAAGGCAAGAGACCCAGTACTTC
CASSLDVRTSGRRQETQYF
>TRBV7-2|NA|TRBJ2-1|NA
TGTGCCAGCAGCCGGATGAGGTCCTACAATGAGCAGTTCTTC
CASSRMRSYNEQFF
>TRBV7-9|few|TRBJ2-1|TRBD2
TGTGCCAGCAGCTTAAGGAGTTCTAGCGGCCCTCACAATGAGCAGTTCTTC
CASSLRSSSGPHNEQFF
>TRBV29-1|NA|TRBJ2-7|NA
TGCAGCGTCGCCGGGACGGTTAGTGGCGAGCAGTACTTC
CSVAGTVSGEQYF
>TRBV7-9|few|TRBJ2-1|TRBD2
TGTGCCAGCAGCTCGGCGGGAGTCTACAATGAGCAGTTCTTC
CASSSAGVYNEQFF
>TRBV10-3|few|TRBJ2-3|TRBD2
TGTGCCATCAGTGCCGGGAGGGCCAGCACAGATACGCAGTATTTT
CAISAGRASTDTQYF
>TRBV25-1|NA|TRBJ2-7|NA
TGTGCCAGCAGTGTTACAGCTCCCTACGAGCAGTACTTC
CASSVTAPYEQYF
>TRBV11-2|NA|TRBJ2-3|NA
TGTGCCAGCAGCTATACCGGTGGAGTAGATACGCAGTATTTT
CASSYTGGVDTQYF
>TRBV29-1|few|TRBJ2-5|NA
TGCAGCGTTGAACTGGGGGCTGGGTTGGAGACCCAGTACTTC
CSVELGAGLETQYF
>TRBV9|NA|TRBJ2-4|TRBD1
TGTGCCAGCAGCGCCCCAGGGACAGTTGAAAACATTCAGTACTTC
CASSAPGTVENIQYF
>TRBV25-1|few|TRBJ1-1|NA
TGTGCCAGCAGTGAAGGGACTACTATGAACACTGAAGCTTTCTTT
CASSEGTTMNTEAFF
>TRBV18|NA|TRBJ1-1|NA
TGTGCCAGCTCACCGGGGCAGCCCTTGAACACTGAAGCTTTCTTT
CASSPGQPLNTEAFF
>TRBV7-2|few|TRBJ1-1|NA
TGTGCCAGCAGCGCGGGAGGTAACACTGAAGCTTTCTTT
CASSAGGNTEAFF
>TRBV9|NA|TRBJ2-7|NA
TGTGCCAGCAGCGTGTCAGGGCTGAGCTCCTACGAGCAGTACTTC
CASSVSGLSSYEQYF
>TRBV18|NA|TRBJ2-3|NA
TGTGCCAGCTCACGGGGGCGCAGAACAGATACGCAGTATTTT
CASSRGRRTDTQYF
>TRBV7-9|few|TRBJ2-4|NA
TGTGCCAGCGCAGGTCTGGGGACCGATGAAAACATTCAGTACTTC
CASAGLGTDENIQYF
>TRBV30|few|TRBJ2-3|NA
TGTGCCTGGAGTGTATTACCCACAGATACGCAGTATTTT
CAWSVLPTDTQYF
>TRBV4-3|NA|TRBJ1-3|NA
TGCGCCAGCAGCCAAGATAGCCAGTCCTCTGGAAACACCATATATTTT
CASSQDSQSSGNTIYF
>TRBV7-9|few|TRBJ2-4|NA
TGTGCCAGCAGCTTAGAAAACATTCAGTACTTC
CASSLENIQYF
>TRBV7-2|NA|TRBJ2-1|NA
TGTGCCAGCCTCCAAATCGGTGGGTCCTACAATGAGCAGTTCTTC
CASLQIGGSYNEQFF
>TRBV2|few|TRBJ2-7|NA
TGTGCCAGCCGTGAGGTCCACGAGCAGTACTTC
CASREVHEQYF
>TRBV7-9|few|TRBJ2-2|NA
TGTGCCAGCAGACTAACGGGGTACACCGGGGAGCTGTTTTTT
CASRLTGYTGELFF